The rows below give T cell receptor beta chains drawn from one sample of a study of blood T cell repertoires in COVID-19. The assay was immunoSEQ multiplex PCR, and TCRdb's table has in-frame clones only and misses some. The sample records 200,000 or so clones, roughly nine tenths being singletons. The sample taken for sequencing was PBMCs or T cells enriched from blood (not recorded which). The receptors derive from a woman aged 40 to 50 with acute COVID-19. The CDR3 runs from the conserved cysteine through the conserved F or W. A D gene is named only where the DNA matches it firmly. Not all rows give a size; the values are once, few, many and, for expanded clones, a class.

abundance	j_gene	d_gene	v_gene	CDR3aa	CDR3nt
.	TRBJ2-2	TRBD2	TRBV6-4	CASSSGRGNGELFF	TGTGCCAGCAGTAGCGGGAGAGGGAACGGGGAGCTGTTTTTT
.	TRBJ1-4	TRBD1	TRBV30	CAWSKGARTNEKLFF	TGTGCCTGGAGTAAGGGGGCGCGGACTAATGAAAAACTGTTTTTT
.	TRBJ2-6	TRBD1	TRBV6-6	CASSLIRDRGHGANVLTF	TGTGCCAGCAGTCTTATACGGGACAGGGGACATGGGGCCAACGTCCTGACTTTC
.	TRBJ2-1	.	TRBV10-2	CASSESSGMYNEQFF	TGCGCCAGCAGTGAGTCTAGCGGAATGTACAATGAGCAGTTCTTC
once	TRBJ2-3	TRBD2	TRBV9	CASSGQPAGGNTDTQYF	TGTGCCAGCAGCGGACAGCCTGCGGGGGGAAACACAGATACGCAGTATTTT
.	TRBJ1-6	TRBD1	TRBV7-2	CASSQRDREDSPLHF	TGTGCCAGCAGCCAGCGGGACAGGGAAGATTCACCCCTCCACTTT
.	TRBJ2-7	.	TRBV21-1	CASSKAQDF	TGTGCCAGCAGCAAAGCACAAGACTTC
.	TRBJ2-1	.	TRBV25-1	CASSDTRGGAYNEQFF	TGTGCCAGCAGTGATACAAGAGGGGGTGCCTACAATGAGCAGTTCTTC
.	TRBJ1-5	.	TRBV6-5	CASSPSGSQPQHF	TGTGCCAGCAGTCCCTCCGGGTCCCAGCCCCAGCATTTT
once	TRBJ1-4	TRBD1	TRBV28	CASSIVSGGSVEKLFF	TGTGCCAGCAGTATCGTCTCAGGGGGCTCAGTAGAAAAACTGTTTTTT
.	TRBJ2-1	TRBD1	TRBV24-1	CATRQGAGEQFF	TGTGCCACCCGGCAGGGGGCGGGTGAGCAGTTCTTC
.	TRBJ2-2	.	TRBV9	CASSVFPGGRVSGTGELFF	TGTGCCAGCAGCGTATTTCCTGGTGGCAGGGTGTCAGGCACCGGGGAGCTGTTTTTT
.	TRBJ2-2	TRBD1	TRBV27	CASSLFPGGTGELFF	TGTGCCAGCAGTTTATTTCCAGGGGGCACCGGGGAGCTGTTTTTT
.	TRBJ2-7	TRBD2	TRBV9	CASSVETSGNYEQYF	TGTGCCAGCAGCGTGGAGACTAGCGGTAACTACGAGCAGTACTTC
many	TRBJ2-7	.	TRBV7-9	CASSSRYEQYF	TGTGCCAGCAGCTCCCGCTACGAGCAGTACTTC
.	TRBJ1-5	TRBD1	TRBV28	CASSRTGGSNQPQHF	TGTGCCAGCAGCAGAACAGGGGGGAGCAATCAGCCCCAGCATTTT
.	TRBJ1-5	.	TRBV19	CASSIPGWSNQPQHF	TGTGCCAGTAGTATACCAGGGTGGAGCAATCAGCCCCAGCATTTT
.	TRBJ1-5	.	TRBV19	CASLDRRGGNQPQHF	TGTGCCAGCCTAGACCGCCGAGGAGGGAATCAGCCCCAGCATTTT
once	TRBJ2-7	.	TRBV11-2	CASSLDQREQYF	TGTGCCAGCAGCTTAGATCAACGGGAGCAGTACTTC
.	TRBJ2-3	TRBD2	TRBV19	CASSGTRGDTQYF	TGTGCCAGTAGCGGGACTAGAGGGGATACGCAGTATTTT
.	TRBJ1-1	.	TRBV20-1	CSASDPTTGNTEAFF	TGCAGTGCTAGTGACCCCACCACAGGGAACACTGAAGCTTTCTTT
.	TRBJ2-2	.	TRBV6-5	CASTRTGSTGELFF	TGTGCCAGCACCCGAACAGGATCCACCGGGGAGCTGTTTTTT
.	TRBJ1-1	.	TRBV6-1	CASSVSAWGVNTEAFF	TGTGCCAGCAGTGTCTCCGCCTGGGGAGTGAACACTGAAGCTTTCTTT
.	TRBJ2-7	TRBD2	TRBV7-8	CASSPPGGGIYEQYF	TGTGCCAGCAGCCCCCCCGGCGGGGGGATCTACGAGCAGTACTTC
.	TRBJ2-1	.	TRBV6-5	CASSIRGSYNEQFF	TGTGCCAGCAGTATAAGGGGTTCCTACAATGAGCAGTTCTTC
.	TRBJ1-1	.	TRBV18	CASSKDRLNTEAFF	TGTGCCAGCTCAAAAGACAGGTTGAACACTGAGGCTTTCTTT
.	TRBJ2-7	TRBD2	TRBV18	CASSQISGRGFYEQYF	TGTGCCAGCTCACAAATCAGCGGGAGGGGATTCTACGAGCAGTACTTC
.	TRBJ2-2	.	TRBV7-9	CASSLARGELFF	TGTGCCAGCAGCTTGGCGAGGGGGGAGCTGTTTTTT
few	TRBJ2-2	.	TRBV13	CASSLRGSENTGELFF	TGTGCCAGCAGCTTACGGGGTAGCGAGAACACCGGGGAGCTGTTTTTT
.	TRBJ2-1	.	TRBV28	CASSLRGLNEQFF	TGTGCCAGCAGTTTACGGGGACTTAATGAGCAGTTCTTC